The sequence of this T cell receptor (beta chain) was determined in a study of T cell changes during pregnancy in multiple sclerosis. Germline-derived CDR1 and CDR2 are MNHEY and SVGAGI. V was pared by 7 bases and J by 3 bases, with 6 bases between. The CDR3 is 12 amino acids. Using immunoSEQ multiplex PCR, the repertoire was profiled, and TCRdb retains in-frame clones only, with some absent. In the table there are around 47,000 clones, roughly 96% of which are singletons. The starting material was peripheral blood, obtained in the second trimester of pregnancy. The source of this sequence is a female donor with multiple sclerosis, enrolled in a pregnancy study. The chain is built from TRBV6-5 and TRBJ2-2; D unresolved. The CDR3 DNA sequence: TGTGCCAGCATGCGAGACACCGGGGAGCTGTTTTTT. This codes for CASMRDTGELFF.